The 15 T cell receptor beta chains in this list originate from one sample, sequenced in a study of blood T cells in healthy people across ages. Through a sample-barcoded 5' primer and a J-beta primer mix, a second PCR was run for roughly 6 to 12 cycles. TCRdb independently ran MiXCR on the 5' RACE reads; one entry per CDR3 protein. Of about 2 million distinct CDR3 sequences listed, 49% are singletons. Sample: blood. Receptors were obtained from a woman in her thirties or forties in good health.

This rearrangement joins TRBV6-5 to TRBJ2-5, with D tentatively TRBD1 or TRBD2 (5 bases each). The CDR3 sequence is 12 residues long. V was trimmed by 8 bases and J by 3 bases, leaving 10 bases between them. The V gene's germline CDR1 is MNHEY and CDR2 SVGAGI. CDR3 sequence: CASGTAKETQYF. CDR3 nucleotides: TGTGCCAGCGGGACGGCTAAAGAGACCCAGTACTTC.

The genes are TRBV20-1 and TRBJ1-1; D call uncertain. Trimming took 3 bases from V and 1 from J, leaving 9 bases between them. CDR3 length: 13 amino acids. Germline V gives CDR1 DFQATT, CDR2 SNEGSKA (reference sequence). This chain's CDR3 is CSASVPANTEAFF. In nucleotides, the CDR3 is TGCAGTGCTAGTGTGCCAGCGAACACTGAAGCTTTCTTT.

This clonotype has just a few counts. This chain connects TRBV29-1 to TRBJ2-7; no definite D call. In germline, CDR1 is SQVTM, CDR2 ANQGSEA. The CDR3 runs to 13 residues. The V end was cut by 6 bases, the J end by 1 base, with 13 bases between. CDR3 in DNA: TGCAGCGTCGGAGAAGGGTTGTCCTACGAGCAGTACTTC. Protein sequence: CSVGEGLSYEQYF.

The chain uses TRBV13 and TRBJ2-3; a possible D gene is TRBD2 (6 bases). The germline gives CDR1 PRHDT, CDR2 FYEKMQ (reference sequence). V lost 5 bases and J 0 bases, leaving 15 bases between the germline ends. CDR3 length: 16 residues. This chain's CDR3 is CASSLGGPISTDTQYF. The DNA for the CDR3 is TGTGCCAGCAGCCTGGGGGGACCGATTAGCACAGATACGCAGTATTTT.

Concerning this clonotype: An end of the junction differs from the germline gene, which may be a read error. J is TRBJ2-4 and V is TRBV7-2, with 9 positions matching TRBD2. Looked up from germline, CDR1 is SGHTA and CDR2 is FQGNSA. This CDR3 contains 14 residues. The CDR3 DNA sequence: TGTGCCGTTAGCGGGGGTGGGGCCAAAGACATTCAGTACTTC. Protein sequence: CAVSGGGAKDIQYF.

The chain carries TRBV4-3 and TRBJ2-7; 12 nucleotides agree with TRBD1. The V gene's germline CDR1 is LGHNA and CDR2 YSLEER. Unmatched junction bases numbered 5, after V lost 1 base and J lost 4 bases. The CDR3 is 16 amino acids. CDR3 coding DNA: TGCGCCAGCAGCCAAGGGGACAGGGGGCTCCCTTACGAGCAGTACTTC. The encoded protein is CASSQGDRGLPYEQYF.

This clonotype has a handful of counts. This sequence joins TRBV7-9 and TRBJ1-6; TRBD1 is a possible D gene (5 bases). The CDR3 is 16 residues long. Per germline, CDR1 SEHNR and CDR2 FQNEAQ (reference sequence). The germline V and J ends were trimmed by 5 bases and 9 bases, with 20 bases remaining between them. The CDR3 DNA sequence: TGTGCCAGCAGCCAAACGCAGGGTCGGGTAACTTCACCCCTCCACTTT. Protein product: CASSQTQGRVTSPLHF. Using reference TRBV7-9 and TRBJ1-6 for the parts outside the CDR3, the full variable domain is DTGVSQNPRHKITKRGQNVTFRCDPISEHNRLYWYRQTLGQGPEFLTYFQNEAQLEKSRLLSDRFSAERPKGSFSTLEIQRTEQGDSAMYLCASSQTQGRVTSPLHFGNGTRLTVT.

The chain uses TRBV2 and TRBJ2-5; a possible D gene is TRBD2 (6 bases). The CDR3 sequence is 13 residues long. Trimming left V 7 bases short and J 6 bases short, with 15 bases between. The germline V gene encodes CDR1 SNHLY and CDR2 FYNNEI. The CDR3 reads CASIRASEQTQYF. The CDR3 DNA sequence: TGTGCCAGCATTCGGGCTAGCGAACAGACCCAGTACTTC.

The table lists this clonotype with a few counts. The chain carries TRBV6-2 or TRBV6-3 and TRBJ2-1; D is unclear. Trimming cost V 5 bases and J 7 bases, with 9 bases left between them. The CDR3 is made up of 12 amino acids. The germline V gene has CDR1 MNHEY and CDR2 SVGEGT. The CDR3 DNA sequence: TGTGCCAGCAGTGGGGTTTGGAATGAGCAGTTCTTC. It encodes CASSGVWNEQFF.

Regarding this clonotype: A clone one base away is much larger, so this may be a read error. The chain employs TRBV27 and TRBJ1-2, with 9 bases aligning to TRBD1. Germline loops: CDR1 MNHEY, CDR2 SMNVEV (reference sequence). The CDR3 loop spans 13 amino acids. CDR3 protein: CVSSPTGGGGYTF. CDR3 DNA: TGTGTCAGCAGCCCAACAGGGGGCGGTGGCTACACCTTC.

The rearrangement links TRBV7-8 to TRBJ2-3; possible D gene TRBD2, 6 bases. The V gene lost 5 bases and the J gene lost 0 bases, with 15 bases spanning the gap. Germline V lookup: CDR1 SGHVS, CDR2 FQNEAQ. This CDR3 spans 16 amino acids. CDR3 in DNA: TGTGCCAGCAGCCCCCGGGACTGGTCGAGCACAGATACGCAGTATTTT. This sequence encodes CASSPRDWSSTDTQYF.

V is TRBV28 and J is TRBJ2-5; 8 nucleotides agree with TRBD2. V trimming: 6 bases; J trimming: 2 bases; junction bases outside the gene matches: 8. This CDR3 has 15 amino acids. The germline V gene encodes CDR1 MDHEN and CDR2 SYDVKM. CDR3 amino acids: CASRPGGGKQETQYF. The CDR3, as DNA: TGTGCCAGCAGACCAGGCGGGGGGAAACAAGAGACCCAGTACTTC.

V is TRBV27 and J is TRBJ1-5, with 7 bases aligning to TRBD1. The V and J ends lost 0 bases and 6 bases, in that order; junction bases with no gene match: 5. Germline assignment: CDR1 MNHEY and CDR2 SMNVEV (reference sequence). This CDR3 is built from 15 residues. CDR3 DNA: TGTGCCAGCAGTTTATCCCGACAGGGAGGTCAGCCCCAGCATTTT. Translation gives CASSLSRQGGQPQHF.

This clonotype was counted many times. The chain uses TRBV5-5 and TRBJ2-3, with 10 bases that match TRBD2. The ends lost 5 bases at V and 5 bases at J; junction bases unmatched: 5. This CDR3 spans 14 amino acids. Looked up from germline, CDR1 is SGHKS and CDR2 is YYEKEE (reference sequence). The CDR3 spells CASSSRTSGDTQYF. CDR3 DNA sequence: TGTGCCAGCAGTTCTCGGACTAGCGGAGATACGCAGTATTTT.

The V gene is TRBV29-1, the J gene TRBJ1-2, with D possibly matching TRBD1 (5 bases). CDR3 length equals 11 residues. Germline V gives CDR1 SQVTM, CDR2 ANQGSEA. The germline V and J ends were trimmed by 5 bases and 5 bases, with 9 bases remaining between them. The chain's CDR3 is CSVPGEYGYTF. In DNA form, the CDR3 reads TGCAGCGTTCCGGGGGAATATGGCTACACCTTC.